This T cell receptor (beta chain) was sequenced during a study of cytomegalovirus exposure and HLA in healthy donors. Study-wide points: According to an earlier analysis, most TCR beta V segments yielded productive rearrangements about 90% or about 30% of the time. Most CMV-associated TCR beta chains were later found to appear HLA-restricted.

About this clone itself: Its target is unknown.

Germline V CDR1 and CDR2: MNHEY, SMNVEV (reference sequence). V trimming: 7 bases; J trimming: 4 bases; junction bases outside the gene matches: 16. CDR3 length equals 17 residues. PCR primers comprised 60 Vbeta and 13 Jbeta primers. Authors' processing steps: Later analysis identified 88 million or so unique TCR beta chains, roughly 11 million shared. This table comes from immunoSEQ multiplex PCR, and its TCRdb copy is limited to in-frame clones, with some not included. That table furnishes V, J and clone size, whereas the DNA furnished D and trimming. The sample includes some 140,000 clones, more than 70% of them seen just once.

Sequenced input: PBMCs. The clonotype comes from a male donor in good health and CMV-seropositive. The chain couples TRBV27 to TRBJ1-2, with TRBD1 identical over 9 bases. The chain's CDR3 is CASKWSGRQGGFYGYTF. As DNA, the CDR3 is TGTGCCAGCAAATGGTCCGGGAGACAGGGGGGCTTCTATGGCTACACCTTC.